This T cell receptor (beta chain) came from a study of T cell repertoires in cytomegalovirus infection. Study-wide results and limits: Cumulative frequency of public TCR beta families picked out carriers of CMV plus the relevant HLA.

Trimming stripped 2 bases from V and 5 bases from J, with 15 bases between. Germline V gene data show CDR1 as MNHEY and CDR2 as SVGEGT. The CDR3 contains 16 residues. On this clonotype itself: The antigen is undetermined.

A single record per CDR3 protein comes from TCRdb applying MiXCR to the reads. Here the sample spans a few hundred thousand distinct CDR3 sequences, 15% to 20% being singletons. Sequencing used PBMCs. The sequence derives from a human donor in good health (CMV status not recorded). Some clones in this sample may be carry-over from other donors' samples. The rearrangement uses TRBV6-2 or TRBV6-3 and TRBJ2-2; D uncertain. This CDR3 is CASSYEIIDPTGELFF. CDR3 in DNA: TGTGCCAGCAGTTACGAGATCATAGATCCTACCGGGGAGCTGTTTTTT.